Listed below are T cell receptor beta chains from one sample, sequenced in a study of T cells in localized non-small cell lung cancer. Libraries were prepared by immunoSEQ multiplex PCR; TCRdb keeps only in-frame clonotypes and omits some of them. This table holds about 33,000 clones, 80% found once. This sample comprised peripheral blood, obtained before any cancer treatment. These receptors were taken from a male donor older than 55 with stage III squamous cell lung carcinoma. Both conserved end residues are part of each CDR3. D genes are given only for firm matches. Clone size, where shown, is once, few, many, or a class for clones that have expanded.

d_gene	v_gene	len	j_gene	abundance	CDR3aa	CDR3nt
-	TRBV11-2	15	TRBJ2-3	-	CASSLVQGMADTQYF	TGTGCCAGCAGCTTAGTCCAGGGGATGGCAGATACGCAGTATTTT
-	TRBV6-5	14	TRBJ1-1	-	CASSLKGVGTEAFF	TGTGCCAGCAGTTTGAAGGGTGTGGGCACTGAAGCTTTCTTT
TRBD1	TRBV6-5	14	TRBJ2-5	-	CASTPGGVGETQYF	TGTGCCAGCACCCCAGGGGGAGTGGGTGAGACCCAGTACTTC
-	TRBV6-1	13	TRBJ1-1	once	CATQEGTNTEAFF	TGTGCCACTCAAGAGGGCACGAACACTGAAGCTTTCTTT
-	TRBV6-5	14	TRBJ1-6	-	CASSREQYNSPLHF	TGTGCCAGCAGCCGAGAACAGTATAATTCACCCCTCCACTTT
-	TRBV6-1	12	TRBJ2-7	-	CASEKDDYEQYF	TGTGCCAGCGAAAAAGATGACTACGAGCAGTACTTC
TRBD1	TRBV6-5	15	TRBJ1-2	-	CASSYSGQGGYGYTF	TGTGCCAGCAGTTACTCGGGACAGGGAGGATATGGCTACACCTTC
-	TRBV10-3	15	TRBJ2-5	-	CAISESPGGQETQYF	TGTGCCATCAGTGAGTCGCCTGGGGGCCAAGAGACCCAGTACTTC
-	TRBV19	13	TRBJ1-1	-	CASSYSGVTEAFF	TGTGCCAGTAGCTATAGTGGGGTAACTGAAGCTTTCTTT
-	TRBV28	14	TRBJ2-7	-	CASSYRPRYYEQYF	TGTGCCAGCAGTTACAGGCCCCGATACTACGAGCAGTACTTC
-	TRBV4-1	15	TRBJ2-1	-	CASSQQGIPSSEQFF	TGCGCCAGCAGCCAACAGGGGATCCCGAGTTCTGAGCAGTTCTTC
-	TRBV6-6	13	TRBJ2-4	-	CASSPGAGYIQYF	TGTGCCAGCAGTCCCGGAGCTGGGTACATTCAGTACTTC
TRBD1	TRBV11-2	15	TRBJ2-5	-	CASSSSRDRGETQYF	TGTGCCAGCAGCTCCAGTCGGGACAGGGGAGAGACCCAGTACTTC
-	TRBV2	13	TRBJ1-5	-	CASSGGGNQPQHF	TGTGCCAGCAGTGGAGGGGGCAATCAGCCCCAGCATTTT
TRBD2	TRBV27	15	TRBJ2-1	-	CASRDSGSTYNEQFF	TGTGCCAGCAGAGATAGCGGGAGCACCTACAATGAGCAGTTCTTC
TRBD1	TRBV7-8	15	TRBJ1-1	-	CASSFKSGGAREAFF	TGTGCCAGCAGCTTTAAATCAGGGGGCGCGAGGGAAGCTTTCTTT
TRBD2	TRBV27	16	TRBJ2-3	-	CASSLKLAGEADTQYF	TGTGCCAGCAGTTTGAAGCTAGCGGGAGAGGCAGATACGCAGTATTTT
TRBD2	TRBV4-2	16	TRBJ2-3	few	CASSQVEGGPTDTQYF	TGTGCCAGCAGCCAAGTGGAGGGAGGGCCTACAGATACGCAGTATTTT
TRBD2	TRBV6-5	13	TRBJ2-5	-	CASSSAGAETQYF	TGTGCCAGCAGTTCAGCGGGAGCAGAGACCCAGTACTTC
-	TRBV4-3	13	TRBJ2-1	-	CASSQRGSNEQFF	TGCGCCAGCAGCCAAAGGGGTTCCAATGAGCAGTTCTTC